This note documents a single T cell receptor beta chain sequence. This specimen comes from a study of blood T cell repertoires in COVID-19. In the study overall: Acute and convalescent COVID-19 samples came from the United States, Italy and Spain.

Germline V lookup: CDR1 LNHDA, CDR2 SQIVND (reference sequence). CDR3 length equals 16 residues. With 5 bases removed from V and 0 bases from J, the gap between germline ends came to 14 bases. In the study's own analysis: Estimates of nucleated cell counts were drawn from the amplification of reference gene primers. Measured with immunoSEQ multiplex PCR; TCRdb has only the in-frame clones, and not every one. The V and J calls and clone size were taken over from that table, and D and trimming were inferred from the DNA. The sample carries about 17,000 clones, approximately 80% recorded once. Sequences were obtained from peripheral blood. This TCR came from a man between 60 and 70 years old with active or convalescent COVID-19. The chain couples TRBV19 to TRBJ1-3; a weak D match, TRBD1 (5 bases). DNA of the CDR3: TGTGCCAGTAGTGACGGGGGACCTCGCTCTGGAAACACCATATATTTT. Translation gives CASSDGGPRSGNTIYF.